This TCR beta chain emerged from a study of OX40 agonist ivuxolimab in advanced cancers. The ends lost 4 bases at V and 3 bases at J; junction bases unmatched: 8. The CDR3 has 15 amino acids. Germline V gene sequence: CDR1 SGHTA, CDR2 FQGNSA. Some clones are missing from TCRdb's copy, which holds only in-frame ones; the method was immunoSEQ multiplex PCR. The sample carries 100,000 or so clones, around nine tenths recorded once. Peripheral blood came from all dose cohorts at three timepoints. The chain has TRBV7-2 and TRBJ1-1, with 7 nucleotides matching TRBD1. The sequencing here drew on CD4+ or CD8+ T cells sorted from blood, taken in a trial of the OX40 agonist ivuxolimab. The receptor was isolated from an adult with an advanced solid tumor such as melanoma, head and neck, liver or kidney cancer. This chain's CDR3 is CASSSRFTGDTEAFF. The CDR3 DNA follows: TGTGCCAGCAGCTCAAGGTTCACAGGGGACACTGAAGCTTTCTTT.